The 27 T cell receptor beta chains given below trace back to one sample, sequenced in a study of shared T cell receptors in the human thymus. Here immunoSEQ multiplex PCR was the method, and the copy in TCRdb shows in-frame clones only, minus some. The sample lists about 660,000 clones; more than 75% were seen once. This sample also belongs to another study, concerning human thymus T cells.

Sequencing was carried out using thymocytes. The receptors shown here come from a boy in the first two years of life with a congenital heart defect.

The rearrangement links TRBV11-2 to TRBJ2-7; a weak D match, TRBD1 (6 bases). The CDR3 runs 14 residues. From germline, CDR1 is SGHAT and CDR2 FQNNGV. V lost 3 bases, J lost 3 bases, and 12 bases lay in between. The CDR3 coding sequence is TGTGCCAGCAGCTTTATTCTGGACAGCTACGAGCAGTACTTC. It translates to CASSFILDSYEQYF. Using reference TRBV11-2 and TRBJ2-7 for the parts outside the CDR3, the full variable domain is EAGVAQSPRYKIIEKRQSVAFWCNPISGHATLYWYQQILGQGPKLLIQFQNNGVVDDSQLPKDRFSAERLKGVDSTLKIQPAKLEDSAVYLCASSFILDSYEQYFGPGTRLTVT.

This clone has only one observation. The chain combines TRBV7-3 with TRBJ2-3; 8 positions agree with TRBD1. The CDR3 runs 15 residues. From germline, CDR1 is SGHTA and CDR2 FQGTGA. V shed 6 bases, J shed 6 bases, and the junction held 11 bases outside the gene matches. The CDR3 DNA follows: TGTGCCAGCAGGCTGGGCCAGGGGGCAGGGGATACGCAGTATTTT. Amino acid sequence: CASRLGQGAGDTQYF.

The chain is built from TRBV15 and TRBJ2-5; a possible D gene is TRBD1 (5 bases). Trimming stripped 0 bases from V and 1 base from J, with 9 bases between. The CDR3 consists of 15 residues. CDR1 and CDR2 from the germline V gene are LNHNV and YYDKDF (reference sequence). CDR3: CATSRDLTAQETQYF. As DNA, the CDR3 is TGTGCCACCAGCAGAGACTTGACAGCCCAAGAGACCCAGTACTTC.

The chain joins TRBV6-1 to TRBJ2-7; 9 nucleotides line up with TRBD1. With 6 bases clipped from V and 5 bases from J, the junction kept 5 bases outside the gene matches. CDR1 and CDR2 from the germline V gene are MNHNS and SASEGT. The CDR3 covers 13 residues. CDR3 bases: TGTGCCAGCAGGGGGGACAGGGTAAACGAGCAGTACTTC. This translates into CASRGDRVNEQYF.

CDR3: CASSYLGTFSYNEQFF. The CDR3 DNA reads TGTGCCAGCAGTTACTTGGGCACTTTCTCCTACAATGAGCAGTTCTTC. This chain links TRBV6-5 with TRBJ2-1; no definite D call. CDR1 and CDR2 from the germline V gene are MNHEY and SVGAGI. The CDR3 totals 16 residues. V lost 1 base and J 0 bases, leaving 10 bases between the germline ends.

The V gene is TRBV27, the J gene TRBJ2-5, with TRBD2 as a possible D gene (7 bases). Germline CDR1 MNHEY, CDR2 SMNVEV (reference sequence). The CDR3 covers 14 residues. The V and J ends lost 1 base and 4 bases respectively, with 10 bases between them. Here the CDR3 DNA reads TGTGCCAGCAGTTTATGGGGGGGGGCAGAGACCCAGTACTTC. Amino acid sequence: CASSLWGGAETQYF.

V and J are TRBV11-2 and TRBJ2-7, with a weak D call TRBD2 (6 bases). The CDR3 totals 19 residues. Trimming took 5 bases from V and 3 from J, leaving 29 bases between them. The germline V gene has CDR1 SGHAT and CDR2 FQNNGV. In nucleotides, the CDR3 is TGTGCCAGCAGCAGCCCCCCCTCCTCCCGGACTATTTTCGGCTACGAGCAGTACTTC. Its protein product is CASSSPPSSRTIFGYEQYF.

The chain carries TRBV2 and TRBJ2-7, with D perhaps matching TRBD1 (6 bases). The CDR3 is 14 residues long. The V gene's germline CDR1 is SNHLY and CDR2 FYNNEI. Deletions cut 0 bases from V and 7 bases from J, with 13 bases between. As DNA, the CDR3 is TGTGCCAGCAGTGAAGCTACAGGGACCGGGGAGCAGTACTTC. Amino acid sequence: CASSEATGTGEQYF.

The chain links TRBV6-5 to TRBJ2-7; tentatively, D is TRBD1 (6 bases). Germline V gene sequence: CDR1 MNHEY, CDR2 SVGAGI. V lost 6 bases to trimming and J lost 3 bases, with 15 bases between them. The CDR3 spans 14 residues. CDR3 residues: CASSSDRPYYEQYF. CDR3 DNA sequence: TGTGCCAGCAGCTCTGACAGGCCCTACTACGAGCAGTACTTC.

The chain combines TRBV4-1 with TRBJ2-7, with TRBD1 matching over 8 bases. CDR3 length: 16 residues. V lost 0 bases and J lost 7; bases outside the gene matches: 11. Germline values: CDR1 MGHRA, CDR2 YSYEKL. CDR3 protein: CASSQDLGQGALEQYF. The CDR3 coding sequence is TGCGCCAGCAGCCAAGATCTGGGCCAGGGGGCGCTTGAGCAGTACTTC.

The chain links TRBV7-6 to TRBJ1-1; TRBD1 might be the D (5 bases). The V end lost 0 bases, the J end lost 2 bases, and 19 bases lay between the germline ends. Looked up from germline, CDR1 is SGHVS and CDR2 is FNYEAQ. The CDR3 length is 18 residues. CDR3 DNA: TGTGCCAGCAGCTTAGCCACGGGCAGGGAAGGGATAAACACTGAAGCTTTCTTT. It is translated as CASSLATGREGINTEAFF.

This clone has only one observation. This chain joins TRBV19 and TRBJ2-7, with D uncertain. Trimming took off 3 bases at V and 1 base at J, with 10 bases between the two ends. In germline, CDR1 is LNHDA, CDR2 SQIVND (reference sequence). This CDR3 contains 14 residues. This CDR3 is CASSMSYGSYEQYF. CDR3 DNA: TGTGCCAGTAGTATGTCGTACGGGTCCTACGAGCAGTACTTC.

The chain recombines TRBV7-8 with TRBJ2-1; 10 bases fit TRBD2. Germline V gene sequence: CDR1 SGHVS, CDR2 FQNEAQ. The trim removed 5 bases at V and 0 bases at J, leaving 4 bases unmatched. The CDR3 has 16 residues. The CDR3 here is CASSLTSGASYNEQFF. In DNA, the CDR3 is TGTGCCAGCAGCCTCACTAGCGGGGCCTCCTACAATGAGCAGTTCTTC.

The chain couples TRBV6-4 to TRBJ1-4; 7 nucleotides agree with TRBD1. Germline CDR1 reads MRHNA; CDR2 reads SNTAGT. The ends lost 8 bases at V and 0 bases at J; junction bases unmatched: 12. This CDR3 contains 17 residues. The CDR3 bases are TGTGCCAGCCCCGACAGGGTTTTAGGGACAACTAATGAAAAACTGTTTTTT. As protein: CASPDRVLGTTNEKLFF.

The genes are TRBV11-3 and TRBJ1-1; TRBD1 matches 7 bases. Per germline, CDR1 SGHNT and CDR2 YENEEA. Germline trimming cut 4 bases from V and 2 bases from J; bases unmatched to any gene: 4. This CDR3 region has 14 residues. CDR3 nucleotides: TGTGCCAGCAGCTCCGGGACAGCAAACACTGAAGCTTTCTTT. This gives the protein CASSSGTANTEAFF.

The chain's CDR3 is CASSTGISGNTIYF. The DNA of the CDR3 is TGTGCCAGCAGCACAGGAATCTCTGGAAACACCATATATTTT. V is TRBV11-2 and J is TRBJ1-3; D may be TRBD1 (5 bases). This CDR3 is 14 amino acids long. The V gene lost 5 bases and the J gene lost 0 bases, with 8 bases spanning the gap. Germline V gene lookup returns CDR1 SGHAT and CDR2 FQNNGV.

V is TRBV9 and J is TRBJ1-4; 9 bases fit TRBD1. The ends lost 4 bases at V and 3 bases at J; junction bases unmatched: 4. Per the germline V gene, CDR1 is SGDLS and CDR2 is YYNGEE. This CDR3 is 15 amino acids long. CDR3 region: CASSPRTGANEKLFF. The CDR3 coding sequence is TGTGCCAGCAGCCCCCGGACAGGGGCTAATGAAAAACTGTTTTTT.

The chain couples TRBV12-5 to TRBJ2-7; the match to TRBD2 covers 10 bases. CDR1 is LGHNT and CDR2 is FRNRAP in the germline V gene. This CDR3 contains 16 residues. The V gene end was trimmed by 0 bases and the J gene end by 7 bases; junction bases not matched to a gene: 9. CDR3 sequence reads: CASGLVQREGRGEQYF. Written as DNA, the CDR3 is TGTGCTAGTGGTTTGGTACAGCGGGAGGGCCGTGGAGAGCAGTACTTC.

The CDR3 spells CASSSSGTGVEYGYTF. In nucleotides, the CDR3 is TGTGCCAGCAGCTCCTCCGGGACAGGGGTCGAATACGGCTACACCTTC. The chain links TRBV11-3 to TRBJ1-2; TRBD1 matches 10 bases. V dropped 4 bases and J dropped 8; count of bases not matched to a gene: 13. CDR3 size: 16 residues. Germline CDR1 is SGHNT and CDR2 is YENEEA.

This chain uses TRBV10-3 with TRBJ2-5; D uncertain. The DNA end is a closer match to TRBJ2-7, so the J assignment may be wrong. This CDR3 has 15 amino acids. Per the germline V gene, CDR1 is ENHRY and CDR2 is SYGVKD. The CDR3 loop is CAIARGTRNSYEQYF. The CDR3 coding sequence is TGTGCCATTGCTCGCGGAACTCGTAACTCCTACGAGCAGTACTTC.

The chain recombines TRBV4-2 with TRBJ2-7; 9 bases fit TRBD2. V shed 1 base and J 9 bases; nucleotides not matched to a gene: 1. In germline, CDR1 is LGHNA, CDR2 YNFKEQ. The CDR3 runs to 12 residues. Written as DNA, the CDR3 is TGTGCCAGCAGCCAAGGCGGGAGGGGGCAGTACTTC. This gives the protein CASSQGGRGQYF.

The chain uses TRBV28 and TRBJ2-1; 12 nucleotides align to TRBD2. J gave up 2 bases and V 6 bases, and 11 bases lay outside the gene matches. The CDR3 spans 18 residues. CDR1 MDHEN and CDR2 SYDVKM come from the germline V gene. For the CDR3, the DNA is TGTGCCAGCAGGCGGAGGGGACTAGCGGGCCTTACCTACAATGAGCAGTTCTTC. Protein product: CASRRRGLAGLTYNEQFF.

The chain combines TRBV5-6 with TRBJ2-1; weak D call: TRBD2 (7 bases). CDR3 size: 18 residues. V was shortened by 4 bases and J by 0 bases, with 20 bases between the two germline ends. CDR1 and CDR2 from the germline V gene are SGHDT and YYEEEE. CDR3 bases: TGTGCCAGCAGCCCGCGAGGGGGAGGGCCCTTCTCCTACAATGAGCAGTTCTTC. This gives the protein CASSPRGGGPFSYNEQFF.

The rearrangement links TRBV30 to TRBJ1-2; the D gene is possibly TRBD1 (5 bases). Germline V gene data show CDR1 as GTSNPN and CDR2 as SVGIG (reference sequence). The CDR3 extends over 16 amino acids. Trimming stripped 0 bases from V and 2 bases from J, with 16 bases between. The CDR3 bases are TGTGCCTGGAGTGTACCCCACAGGTCCCTAAACTATGGCTACACCTTC. It codes for CAWSVPHRSLNYGYTF.

This chain connects TRBV9 to TRBJ2-1; TRBD2 matches 8 bases. CDR1 SGDLS and CDR2 YYNGEE come from the germline V gene. V lost 4 bases, J lost 5 bases, and 5 bases stayed unmatched. The CDR3 is 14 residues long. CDR3 DNA sequence: TGTGCCAGCAGCCCTAGCGGGCGAAACAATGAGCAGTTCTTC. Protein: CASSPSGRNNEQFF.

This chain connects TRBV4-1 to TRBJ2-1, with 12 bases lining up with TRBD2. After removal of 4 bases from V and 7 bases from J, the junction contained 5 bases not matched to a gene. Per the germline V gene, CDR1 is MGHRA and CDR2 is YSYEKL. This CDR3 region has 15 residues. CDR3 residues: CASSLTSGSINEQFF. The CDR3 coding sequence is TGCGCCAGCAGCCTGACTAGCGGGAGTATAAATGAGCAGTTCTTC.

This clone was seen more than once but under ten times. The V gene is TRBV29-1, the J gene TRBJ1-4; TRBD1 matches at 7 bases. The V segment lost 6 bases and the J segment 3 bases; nucleotides outside the gene matches: 10. CDR3 length: 15 amino acids. CDR1 and CDR2 (germline): SQVTM, ANQGSEA. This CDR3 is CSVAGGKMSNEKLFF. CDR3 coding DNA: TGCAGCGTCGCAGGGGGAAAAATGTCTAATGAAAAACTGTTTTTT.